This section outlines one T cell receptor beta chain sequence together with its context. Seattle patients were enrolled during active infection and followed longitudinally. Clones were sequenced by immunoSEQ multiplex PCR, and TCRdb holds only the in-frame ones, with some missing. The sample shows 330,000 or so clones, 87% of them seen only once. The sample is drawn from a study of blood T cell repertoires in COVID-19. Input material: peripheral blood. This clonotype originated in a man aged 30 to 45 with COVID-19, enrolled during active disease.

The CDR3 loop reads CASSTDRVGTEAFF. The CDR3 DNA reads as TGTGCCAGCAGCACGGACAGGGTAGGCACTGAAGCTTTCTTT. The rearrangement joins TRBV7-2 to TRBJ1-1, with 8 bases aligning to TRBD1. The CDR3 sequence is 14 residues long. J lost 4 bases, V lost 5 bases, and 6 bases had no gene match. Germline CDR1 is SGHTA and CDR2 is FQGNSA.